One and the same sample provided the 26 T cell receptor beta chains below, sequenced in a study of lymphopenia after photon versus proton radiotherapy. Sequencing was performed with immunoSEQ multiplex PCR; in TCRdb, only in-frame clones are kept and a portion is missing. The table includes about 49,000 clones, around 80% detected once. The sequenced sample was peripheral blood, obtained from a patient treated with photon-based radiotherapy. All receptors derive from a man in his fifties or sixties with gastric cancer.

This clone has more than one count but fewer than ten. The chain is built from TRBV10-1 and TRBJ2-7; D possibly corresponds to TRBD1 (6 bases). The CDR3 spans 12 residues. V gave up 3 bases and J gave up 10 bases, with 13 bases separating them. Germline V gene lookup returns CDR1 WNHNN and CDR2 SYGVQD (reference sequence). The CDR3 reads CASSDGQPRQYF. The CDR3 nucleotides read TGCGCCAGCAGTGATGGACAGCCTCGACAGTACTTC.

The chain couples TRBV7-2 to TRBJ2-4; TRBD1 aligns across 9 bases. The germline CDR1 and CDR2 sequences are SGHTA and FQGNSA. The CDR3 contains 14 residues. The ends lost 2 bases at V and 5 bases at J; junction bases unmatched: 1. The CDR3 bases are TGTGCCAGCAGCTTAAGGACAGGGGAAAACATTCAGTACTTC. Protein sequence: CASSLRTGENIQYF. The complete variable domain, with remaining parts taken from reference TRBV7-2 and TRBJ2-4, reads GAGVSQSPSNKVTEKGKDVELRCDPISGHTALYWYRQSLGQGLEFLIYFQGNSAPDKSGLPSDRFSAERTGGSVSTLTIQRTQQEDSAVYLCASSLRTGENIQYFGAGTRLSVL.

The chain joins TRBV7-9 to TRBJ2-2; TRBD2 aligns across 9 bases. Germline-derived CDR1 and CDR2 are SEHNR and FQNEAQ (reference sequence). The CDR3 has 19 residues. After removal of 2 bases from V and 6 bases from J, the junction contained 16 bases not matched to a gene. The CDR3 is CASSLMRLGASGKAGELFF. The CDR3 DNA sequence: TGTGCCAGCAGCTTAATGAGACTGGGGGCTAGCGGGAAAGCCGGGGAGCTGTTTTTT.

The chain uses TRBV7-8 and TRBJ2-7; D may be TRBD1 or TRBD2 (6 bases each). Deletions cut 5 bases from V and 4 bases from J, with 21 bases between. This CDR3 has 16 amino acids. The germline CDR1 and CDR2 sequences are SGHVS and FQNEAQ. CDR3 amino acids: CASSPALSGAFYEQYF. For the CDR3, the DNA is TGTGCCAGCAGCCCCGCCTTGTCGGGGGCTTTTTACGAGCAGTACTTC.

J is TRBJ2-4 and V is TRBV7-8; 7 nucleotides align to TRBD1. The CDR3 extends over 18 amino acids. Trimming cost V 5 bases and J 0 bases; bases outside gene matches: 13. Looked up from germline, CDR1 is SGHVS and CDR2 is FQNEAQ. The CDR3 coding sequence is TGTGCCAGCAGCCCAGCCCAAGGGGGCCGCTTAGCCAAAAACATTCAGTACTTC. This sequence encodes CASSPAQGGRLAKNIQYF.

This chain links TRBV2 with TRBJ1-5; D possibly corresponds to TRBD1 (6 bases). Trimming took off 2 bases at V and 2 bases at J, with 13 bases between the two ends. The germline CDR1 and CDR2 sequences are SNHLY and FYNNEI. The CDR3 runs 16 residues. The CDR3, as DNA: TGTGCCAGCAGTGAATCTAAGGGGGTGGGCAATCAGCCCCAGCATTTT. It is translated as CASSESKGVGNQPQHF.

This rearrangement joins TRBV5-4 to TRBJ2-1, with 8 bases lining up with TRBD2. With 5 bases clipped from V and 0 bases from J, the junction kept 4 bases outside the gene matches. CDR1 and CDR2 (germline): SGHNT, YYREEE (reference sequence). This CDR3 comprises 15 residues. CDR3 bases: TGTGCCAGCAGACACGGGGGGGGCTCCTACAATGAGCAGTTCTTC. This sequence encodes CASRHGGGSYNEQFF. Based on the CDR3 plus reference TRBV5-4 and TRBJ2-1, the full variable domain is ETGVTQSPTHLIKTRGQQVTLRCSSQSGHNTVSWYQQALGQGPQFIFQYYREEENGRGNFPPRFSGLQFPNYSSELNVNALELDDSALYLCASRHGGGSYNEQFFGPGTRLTVL.

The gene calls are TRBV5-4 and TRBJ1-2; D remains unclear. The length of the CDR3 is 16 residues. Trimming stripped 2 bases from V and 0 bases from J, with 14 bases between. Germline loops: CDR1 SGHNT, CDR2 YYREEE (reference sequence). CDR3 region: CASSFLELESNYGYTF. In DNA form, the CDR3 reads TGTGCCAGCAGCTTCCTTGAGTTGGAATCTAACTATGGCTACACCTTC.

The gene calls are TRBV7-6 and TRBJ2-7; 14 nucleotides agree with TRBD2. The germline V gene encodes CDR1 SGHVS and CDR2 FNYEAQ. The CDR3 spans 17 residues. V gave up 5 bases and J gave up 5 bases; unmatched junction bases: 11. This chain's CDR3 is CASSRTWTSGRNHEQYF. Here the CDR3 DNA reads TGTGCCAGCAGCCGAACCTGGACTAGCGGGAGGAACCACGAGCAGTACTTC.

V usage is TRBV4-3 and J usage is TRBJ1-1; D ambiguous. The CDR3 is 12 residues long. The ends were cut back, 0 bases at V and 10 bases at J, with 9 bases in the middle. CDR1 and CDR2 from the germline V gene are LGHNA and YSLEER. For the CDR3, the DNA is TGCGCCAGCAGCCAAGATGGGTGGGGAGCTTTCTTT. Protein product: CASSQDGWGAFF.

For the CDR3, the DNA is TGTGCCAGCAGTTCCGACCCGGGACCAGAGGGTACGCAGTATTTT. Its protein is CASSSDPGPEGTQYF. The chain uses TRBV28 and TRBJ2-3; the D call may be TRBD1 or TRBD2 (5 bases each). The V gene's germline CDR1 is MDHEN and CDR2 SYDVKM. The CDR3 totals 15 residues. Trimming pared 4 bases from V and 8 bases from J, leaving 19 bases between.

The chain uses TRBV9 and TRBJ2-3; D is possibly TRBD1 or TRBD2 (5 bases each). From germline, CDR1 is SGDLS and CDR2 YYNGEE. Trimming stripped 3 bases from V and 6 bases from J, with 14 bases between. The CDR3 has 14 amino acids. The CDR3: CASSERVWGDTQYF. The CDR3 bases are TGTGCCAGCAGCGAGAGGGTATGGGGGGATACGCAGTATTTT.

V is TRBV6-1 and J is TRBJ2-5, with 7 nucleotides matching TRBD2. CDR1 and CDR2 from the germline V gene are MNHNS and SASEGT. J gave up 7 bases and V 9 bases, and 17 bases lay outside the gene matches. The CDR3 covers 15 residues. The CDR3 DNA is TGTGCCAGTTCATGGGCGGCTAGCGGTTCCAGGACCCAGTACTTC. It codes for CASSWAASGSRTQYF.

CDR3 DNA: TGTGCCAGCAGCTTGGGACCAAACAATGAGCAGTTCTTC. This codes for CASSLGPNNEQFF. The rearrangement uses TRBV11-3 and TRBJ2-1; possibly TRBD1 or TRBD2 for D (5 bases each). Germline-derived CDR1 and CDR2 are SGHNT and YENEEA. This CDR3 has 13 amino acids. V lost 3 bases and J lost 5, with 8 bases in between.

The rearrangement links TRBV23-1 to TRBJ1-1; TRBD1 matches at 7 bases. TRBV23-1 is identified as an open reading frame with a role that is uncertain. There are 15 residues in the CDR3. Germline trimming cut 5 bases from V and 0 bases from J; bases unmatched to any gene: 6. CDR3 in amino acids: CASSDRVSMNTEAFF. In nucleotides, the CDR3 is TGCGCCAGCAGTGACAGGGTTTCAATGAACACTGAAGCTTTCTTT.

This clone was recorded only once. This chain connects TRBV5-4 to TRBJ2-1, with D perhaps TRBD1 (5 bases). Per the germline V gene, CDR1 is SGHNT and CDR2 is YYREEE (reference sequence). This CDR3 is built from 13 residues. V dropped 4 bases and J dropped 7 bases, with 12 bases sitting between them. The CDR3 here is CASSLGPGNEQFF. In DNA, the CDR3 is TGTGCCAGCAGCCTAGGGCCAGGGAATGAGCAGTTCTTC.

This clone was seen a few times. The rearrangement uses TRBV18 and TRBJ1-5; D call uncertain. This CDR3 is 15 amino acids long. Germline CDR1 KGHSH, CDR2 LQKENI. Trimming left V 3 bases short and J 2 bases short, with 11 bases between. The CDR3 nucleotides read TGTGCCAGCTCACCTAGGGAAACAGGCAATCAGCCCCAGCATTTT. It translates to CASSPRETGNQPQHF.

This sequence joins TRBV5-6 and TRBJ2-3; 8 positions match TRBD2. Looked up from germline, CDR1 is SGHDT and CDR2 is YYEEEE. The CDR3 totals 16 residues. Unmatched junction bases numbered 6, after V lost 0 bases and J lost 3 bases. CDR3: CASSLESGSGTDTQYF. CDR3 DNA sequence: TGTGCCAGCAGCTTGGAGAGCGGGAGTGGAACAGATACGCAGTATTTT.

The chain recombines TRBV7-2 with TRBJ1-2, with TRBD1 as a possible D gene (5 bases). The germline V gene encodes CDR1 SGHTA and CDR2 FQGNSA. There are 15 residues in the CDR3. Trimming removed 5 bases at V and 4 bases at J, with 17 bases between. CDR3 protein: CASSPSPGLGYGYTF. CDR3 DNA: TGTGCCAGCAGCCCCTCCCCAGGGCTCGGCTATGGCTACACCTTC. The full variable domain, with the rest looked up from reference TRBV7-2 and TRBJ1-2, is GAGVSQSPSNKVTEKGKDVELRCDPISGHTALYWYRQSLGQGLEFLIYFQGNSAPDKSGLPSDRFSAERTGGSVSTLTIQRTQQEDSAVYLCASSPSPGLGYGYTFGSGTRLTVV.

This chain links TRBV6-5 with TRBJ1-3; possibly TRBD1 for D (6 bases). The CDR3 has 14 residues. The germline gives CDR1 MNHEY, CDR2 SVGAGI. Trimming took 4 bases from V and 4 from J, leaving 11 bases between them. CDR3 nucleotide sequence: TGTGCCAGCAGTTTACAGGGTTGGGGAAACACCATATATTTT. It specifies CASSLQGWGNTIYF.

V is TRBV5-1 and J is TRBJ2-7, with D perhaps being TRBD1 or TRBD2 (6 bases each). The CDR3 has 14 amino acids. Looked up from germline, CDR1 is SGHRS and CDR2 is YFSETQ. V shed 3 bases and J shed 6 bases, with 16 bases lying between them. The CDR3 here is CASSWGAGLSEQYF. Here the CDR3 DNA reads TGCGCCAGCAGCTGGGGGGCAGGGCTGTCCGAGCAGTACTTC.

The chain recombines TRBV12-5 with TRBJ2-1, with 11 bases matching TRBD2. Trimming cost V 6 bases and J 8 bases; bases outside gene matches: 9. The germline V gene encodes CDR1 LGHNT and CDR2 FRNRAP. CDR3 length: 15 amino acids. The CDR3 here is CASGWGLAAGDEQFF. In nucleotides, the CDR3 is TGTGCTAGTGGCTGGGGACTAGCGGCGGGGGATGAGCAGTTCTTC.

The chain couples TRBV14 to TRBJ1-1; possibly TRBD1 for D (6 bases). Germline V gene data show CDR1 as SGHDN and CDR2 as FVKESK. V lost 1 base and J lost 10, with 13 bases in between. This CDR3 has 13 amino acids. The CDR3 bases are TGTGCCAGCAGCCAAGGTTGGACAGCGCCAGCTTTCTTT. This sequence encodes CASSQGWTAPAFF. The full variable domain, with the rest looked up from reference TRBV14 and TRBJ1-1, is EAGVTQFPSHSVIEKGQTVTLRCDPISGHDNLYWYRRVMGKEIKFLLHFVKESKQDESGMPNNRFLAERTGGTYSTLKVQPAELEDSGVYFCASSQGWTAPAFFGQGTRLTVV.

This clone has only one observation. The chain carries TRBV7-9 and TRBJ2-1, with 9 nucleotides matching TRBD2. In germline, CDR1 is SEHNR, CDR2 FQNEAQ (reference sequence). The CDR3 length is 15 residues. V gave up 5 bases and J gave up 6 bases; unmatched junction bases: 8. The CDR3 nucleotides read TGTGCCAGCAGCCTAATAGCGGGAGTGGGCAATGAGCAGTTCTTC. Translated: CASSLIAGVGNEQFF.

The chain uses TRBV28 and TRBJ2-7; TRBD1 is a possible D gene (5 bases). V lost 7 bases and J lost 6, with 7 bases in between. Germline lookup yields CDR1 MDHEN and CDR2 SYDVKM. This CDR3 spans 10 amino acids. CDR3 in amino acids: CASTGREQYF. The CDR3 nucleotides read TGTGCCAGCACAGGGCGCGAGCAGTACTTC.

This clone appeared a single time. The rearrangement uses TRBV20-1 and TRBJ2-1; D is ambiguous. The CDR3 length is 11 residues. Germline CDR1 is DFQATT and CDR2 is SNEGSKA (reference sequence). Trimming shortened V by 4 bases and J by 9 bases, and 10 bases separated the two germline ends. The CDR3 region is CSANLAREQFF. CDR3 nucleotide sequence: TGCAGTGCTAATTTGGCACGTGAGCAGTTCTTC.